This T cell receptor beta chain was identified in a study of CD8+ T cells in alopecia areata. V was shortened by 1 base and J by 0 bases, with 7 bases between the two germline ends. This CDR3 comprises 15 residues. Germline loops: CDR1 SGHTA, CDR2 FQGNSA. RNA extraction and reverse transcription yielded cDNA as sequencing template. Generated by immunoSEQ multiplex PCR, the TCRdb table keeps only in-frame clones and is missing some. The sample carries fewer than 250,000 clones, around three fifths recorded once. Treatment in this sample: oral pan-JAK inhibitor, 5-10 mg twice daily. The sequenced sample was CD4+ T cells sorted from blood, obtained at week 4, from a patient treated with tofacitinib. This TCR was recovered from a human donor with alopecia areata. The chain joins TRBV7-2 to TRBJ1-3; no clear D gene. CDR3 nucleotide sequence: TGTGCCAGCAGCTTAGAGGCTAACTCTGGAAACACCATATATTTT. It translates to CASSLEANSGNTIYF.